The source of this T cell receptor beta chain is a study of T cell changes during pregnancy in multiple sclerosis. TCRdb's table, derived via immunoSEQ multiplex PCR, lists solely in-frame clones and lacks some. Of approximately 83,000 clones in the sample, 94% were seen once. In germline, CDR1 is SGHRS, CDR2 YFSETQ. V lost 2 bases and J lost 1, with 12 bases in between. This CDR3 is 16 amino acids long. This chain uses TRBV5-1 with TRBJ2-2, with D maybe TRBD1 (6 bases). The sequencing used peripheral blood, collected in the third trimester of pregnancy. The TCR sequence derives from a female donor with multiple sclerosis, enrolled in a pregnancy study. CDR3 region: CASSLRDNRNTGELFF. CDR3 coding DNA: TGCGCCAGCAGCTTACGGGACAACCGGAACACCGGGGAGCTGTTTTTT.